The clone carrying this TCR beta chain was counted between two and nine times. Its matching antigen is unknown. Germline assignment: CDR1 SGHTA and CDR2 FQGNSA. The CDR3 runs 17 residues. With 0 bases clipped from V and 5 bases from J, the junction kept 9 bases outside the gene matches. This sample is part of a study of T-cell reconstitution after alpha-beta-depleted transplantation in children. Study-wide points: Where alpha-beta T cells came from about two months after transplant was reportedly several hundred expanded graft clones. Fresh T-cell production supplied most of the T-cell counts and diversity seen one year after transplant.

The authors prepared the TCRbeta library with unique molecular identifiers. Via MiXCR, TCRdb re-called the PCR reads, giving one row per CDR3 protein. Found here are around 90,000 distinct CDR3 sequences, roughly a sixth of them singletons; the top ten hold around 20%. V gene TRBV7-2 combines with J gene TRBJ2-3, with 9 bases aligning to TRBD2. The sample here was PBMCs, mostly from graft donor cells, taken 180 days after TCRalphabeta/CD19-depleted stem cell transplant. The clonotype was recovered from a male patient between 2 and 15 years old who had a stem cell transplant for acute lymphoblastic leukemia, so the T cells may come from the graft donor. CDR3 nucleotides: TGTGCCAGCAGCTTAGCGAGGGCGGCGGGGGGGCAAGATACGCAGTATTTT. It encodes CASSLARAAGGQDTQYF.